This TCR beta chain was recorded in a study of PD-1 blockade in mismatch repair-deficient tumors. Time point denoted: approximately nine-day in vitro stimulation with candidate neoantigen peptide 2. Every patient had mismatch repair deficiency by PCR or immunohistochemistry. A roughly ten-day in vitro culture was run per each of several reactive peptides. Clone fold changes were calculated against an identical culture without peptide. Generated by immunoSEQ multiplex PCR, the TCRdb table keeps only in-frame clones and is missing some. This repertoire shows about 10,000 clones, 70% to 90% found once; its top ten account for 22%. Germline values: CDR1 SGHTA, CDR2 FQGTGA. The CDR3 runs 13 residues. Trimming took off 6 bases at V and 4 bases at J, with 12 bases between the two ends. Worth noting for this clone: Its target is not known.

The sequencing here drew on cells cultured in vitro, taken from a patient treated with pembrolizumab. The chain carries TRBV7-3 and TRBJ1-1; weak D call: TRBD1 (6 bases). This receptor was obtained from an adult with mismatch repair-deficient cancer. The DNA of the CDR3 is TGTGCCAGCAGACAGGGCCAGGGCACTGAAGCTTTCTTT. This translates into CASRQGQGTEAFF.